The 26 T cell receptor beta chains reported below all come from one sample, sequenced in a study of blood T cell repertoires in COVID-19. TCRdb keeps only in-frame clones here, not all; method: immunoSEQ multiplex PCR. The sample records some 200,000 clones, approximately 87% being singletons. The specimen sequenced was peripheral blood. These receptors were taken from a woman in her 70s with COVID-19, enrolled during active disease.

The chain couples TRBV5-1 to TRBJ1-5; 7 nucleotides align to TRBD1. V shed 1 base and J 2 bases; nucleotides not matched to a gene: 6. Per the germline V gene, CDR1 is SGHRS and CDR2 is YFSETQ. CDR3 size: 16 residues. The CDR3 coding sequence is TGCGCCAGCAGCTTGACAGGGGAACGGGGCAATCAGCCCCAGCATTTT. Residues: CASSLTGERGNQPQHF.

The V and J genes are TRBV9 and TRBJ1-3; 9 bases agree with TRBD1. There are 15 residues in the CDR3. V lost 0 bases, J lost 3 bases, and 1 base stayed unmatched. The germline V gene has CDR1 SGDLS and CDR2 YYNGEE. This CDR3 is CASSVGDRVGNTIYF. CDR3 nucleotide sequence: TGTGCCAGCAGCGTAGGGGACAGGGTTGGAAACACCATATATTTT.

This chain links TRBV28 with TRBJ1-4; D unresolved. The CDR3 has 13 amino acids. The germline V gene encodes CDR1 MDHEN and CDR2 SYDVKM. The ends were cut back, 8 bases at V and 5 bases at J, with 12 bases in the middle. This CDR3 is CASLRNPNEKLFF. The CDR3 DNA reads as TGTGCCAGCCTACGCAACCCCAATGAAAAACTGTTTTTT.

Here the CDR3 reads CASRGTSGRYEQYF. For the CDR3, the DNA is TGTGCCAGCAGGGGGACTAGCGGGAGATACGAGCAGTACTTC. The chain recombines TRBV28 with TRBJ2-7; 14 bases agree with TRBD2. J was trimmed by 4 bases and V by 6 bases; bases with no gene match: 2. This CDR3 is built from 14 residues. Looked up from germline, CDR1 is MDHEN and CDR2 is SYDVKM.

The rearrangement joins TRBV25-1 to TRBJ2-1, with a weak D call TRBD2 (5 bases). CDR1 and CDR2 from the germline V gene are MGHDK and SYGVNS. Trimming took 4 bases from V and 4 from J, leaving 11 bases between them. The length of the CDR3 is 14 residues. The CDR3 protein is CASSGAERYNEQFF. Written as DNA, the CDR3 is TGTGCCAGCAGTGGAGCGGAAAGATACAATGAGCAGTTCTTC.

V gene TRBV5-6 combines with J gene TRBJ2-7, with 8 bases aligning to TRBD2. With V trimmed by 4 bases and J by 0 bases, 6 bases remained unmatched. This CDR3 comprises 15 residues. The V gene's germline CDR1 is SGHDT and CDR2 YYEEEE. CDR3: CASSISTSVSYEQYF. The CDR3 DNA sequence: TGTGCCAGCAGCATCTCGACTAGCGTCTCCTACGAGCAGTACTTC.

The chain joins TRBV5-1 to TRBJ1-4, with 10 bases fitting TRBD1. Germline CDR1 is SGHRS and CDR2 is YFSETQ. This CDR3 spans 16 amino acids. With 0 bases clipped from V and 4 bases from J, the junction kept 3 bases outside the gene matches. Written as DNA, the CDR3 is TGCGCCAGCAGCTTGGTGGGACAGGGGAATAATGAAAAACTGTTTTTT. Amino acid sequence: CASSLVGQGNNEKLFF. Filled out from reference TRBV5-1 and TRBJ1-4, the complete variable domain reads KAGVTQTPRYLIKTRGQQVTLSCSPISGHRSVSWYQQTPGQGLQFLFEYFSETQRNKGNFPGRFSGRQFSNSRSEMNVSTLELGDSALYLCASSLVGQGNNEKLFFGSGTQLSVL.

V is TRBV5-6 and J is TRBJ2-4, with 9 bases matching TRBD2. The CDR3 covers 15 residues. V lost 2 bases, J lost 8 bases, and 8 bases stayed unmatched. The germline V gene has CDR1 SGHDT and CDR2 YYEEEE. CDR3 DNA sequence: TGTGCCAGCAGCTTTTTAGCAGCGGGAGGAGACATTCAGTACTTC. Translated: CASSFLAAGGDIQYF.

V usage is TRBV6-5 and J usage is TRBJ1-5, with TRBD1 identical over 11 bases. V lost 8 bases to trimming and J lost 6 bases; unmatched junction nucleotides: 6. CDR3 length: 14 amino acids. Looked up from germline, CDR1 is MNHEY and CDR2 is SVGAGI. The DNA for the CDR3 is TGTGCCAGCGCGGACAGGGGGCGTTTTCAGCCCCAGCATTTT. It codes for CASADRGRFQPQHF.

This chain connects TRBV6-6 to TRBJ1-3, with D uncertain. Germline values: CDR1 MNHNY, CDR2 SVGAGI (reference sequence). The CDR3 runs to 12 residues. Trimming removed 5 bases at V and 4 bases at J, with 6 bases between. The CDR3 nucleotides are TGTGCCAGCAGTCCTCAGGGAAACACCATATATTTT. It yields the protein CASSPQGNTIYF.

The chain joins TRBV6-1 to TRBJ2-7, with 8 nucleotides matching TRBD1. Germline assignment: CDR1 MNHNS and CDR2 SASEGT. The CDR3 covers 13 residues. V was pared by 6 bases and J by 2 bases, with 3 bases of the junction left unmatched. The CDR3 loop is CASRSTGAYEQYF. For the CDR3, the DNA is TGTGCCAGCAGGTCGACAGGGGCCTACGAGCAGTACTTC.

V usage is TRBV30 and J usage is TRBJ1-5; D ambiguous. Germline V gene sequence: CDR1 GTSNPN, CDR2 SVGIG (reference sequence). CDR3 length equals 13 residues. V gave up 2 bases and J gave up 1 base, with 6 bases separating them. The CDR3 coding sequence is TGTGCCTGGAGTCCCCGGAGCAATCAGCCCCAGCATTTT. It yields the protein CAWSPRSNQPQHF. The variable domain in full, completed from reference TRBV30 and TRBJ1-5, reads SQTIHQWPATLVQPVGSPLSLECTVEGTSNPNLYWYRQAAGRGLQLLFYSVGIGQISSEVPQNLSASRPQDRQFILSSKKLLLSDSGFYLCAWSPRSNQPQHFGDGTRLSIL.

V gene TRBV5-1 combines with J gene TRBJ2-1; 10 bases map to TRBD2. The CDR3 runs to 16 residues. The junction had 4 bases not matched to a gene; V was cut back by 4 bases and J by 0 bases. Germline assignment: CDR1 SGHRS and CDR2 YFSETQ. The CDR3 here is CASSGASGSSYNEQFF. CDR3 bases: TGCGCCAGCAGCGGGGCTAGCGGGAGCTCCTACAATGAGCAGTTCTTC.

The J gene is TRBJ2-1, the V gene TRBV18; 8 positions match TRBD2. Per germline, CDR1 KGHSH and CDR2 LQKENI. This CDR3 has 16 amino acids. The trim removed 1 base at V and 1 base at J, leaving 3 bases unmatched. CDR3 loop: CASSPLAGRSYNEQFF. The CDR3, as DNA: TGTGCCAGCTCACCACTAGCGGGGAGATCCTACAATGAGCAGTTCTTC.

V gene TRBV5-1 combines with J gene TRBJ1-4, with a possible D match to TRBD1 (6 bases). This CDR3 has 15 amino acids. V was cut by 7 bases and J by 4 bases, with 17 bases left in between. Per the germline V gene, CDR1 is SGHRS and CDR2 is YFSETQ. The CDR3 is CASAPAGQNNEKLFF. The CDR3, as DNA: TGCGCCAGCGCCCCCGCCGGACAGAATAATGAAAAACTGTTTTTT.

The chain uses TRBV5-5 and TRBJ2-1, with 9 bases matching TRBD1. The CDR3 consists of 15 residues. Germline V gene lookup returns CDR1 SGHKS and CDR2 YYEKEE (reference sequence). After removal of 4 bases from V and 9 bases from J, the junction contained 11 bases not matched to a gene. CDR3 bases: TGTGCCAGCAGCCTCCCCTGGGACAGGGCGAGTGAGCAGTTCTTC. Protein product: CASSLPWDRASEQFF.

This chain links TRBV20-1 with TRBJ1-2, with TRBD1 matching over 7 bases. With 7 bases clipped from V and 4 bases from J, the junction kept 3 bases outside the gene matches. This CDR3 is 11 amino acids long. CDR1 DFQATT and CDR2 SNEGSKA come from the germline V gene (reference sequence). The CDR3 sequence is CSGDSPYGYTF. DNA of the CDR3: TGCAGTGGGGACAGTCCCTATGGCTACACCTTC.

This chain joins TRBV18 and TRBJ1-1; TRBD1 aligns across 7 bases. V lost 2 bases and J lost 2; bases outside the gene matches: 8. Germline CDR1 reads KGHSH; CDR2 reads LQKENI. The CDR3 is made up of 16 amino acids. The CDR3 is CASSPRTGETNTEAFF. The CDR3 region has the DNA TGTGCCAGCTCACCAAGGACAGGAGAAACTAACACTGAAGCTTTCTTT.

The rearrangement links TRBV19 to TRBJ2-7; the match to TRBD2 covers 7 bases. Per germline, CDR1 LNHDA and CDR2 SQIVND (reference sequence). V shed 5 bases and J 7 bases; nucleotides not matched to a gene: 23. The length of the CDR3 is 18 residues. The CDR3 is CASSPRPWSGGREGEQYF. The CDR3 nucleotides are TGTGCCAGTAGTCCCCGCCCGTGGTCGGGGGGAAGAGAGGGGGAGCAGTACTTC.

V is TRBV30 and J is TRBJ1-3; D gene ambiguous. The germline gives CDR1 GTSNPN, CDR2 SVGIG (reference sequence). The V end lost 0 bases, the J end lost 0 bases, and 9 bases lay between the germline ends. This CDR3 comprises 15 residues. The CDR3 region has the DNA TGTGCCTGGAGTGTAAGATTCTACTCTGGAAACACCATATATTTT. Amino acids: CAWSVRFYSGNTIYF.

The chain couples TRBV6-5 to TRBJ2-5, with TRBD2 matching 11 bases. The CDR3 has 14 residues. Germline CDR1 is MNHEY and CDR2 is SVGAGI. V shed 6 bases and J 4 bases; nucleotides not matched to a gene: 4. The CDR3 nucleotides are TGTGCCAGCAGGGTAGCGGGAGGGGGAGAGACCCAGTACTTC. Translating it yields CASRVAGGGETQYF.

The chain has TRBV24-1 and TRBJ1-1; D is possibly TRBD1 (5 bases). Trimming cost V 4 bases and J 5 bases, with 10 bases left between them. The CDR3 extends over 13 amino acids. Germline lookup yields CDR1 KGHDR and CDR2 SFDVKD. CDR3 nucleotide sequence: TGTGCCACCAGTGACCAAGGGGCTACTGAAGCTTTCTTT. This gives the protein CATSDQGATEAFF.

This clone was seen a single time. The DNA for the CDR3 is TGTGCCAGCAGCTCCCCGGGACTAGCGGGATTCGGGGCCCAGTACTTC. Its protein product is CASSSPGLAGFGAQYF. The chain joins TRBV5-4 to TRBJ2-5; 13 nucleotides line up with TRBD2. CDR3 length: 16 residues. Germline-derived CDR1 and CDR2 are SGHNT and YYREEE (reference sequence). The ends lost 3 bases at V and 9 bases at J; junction bases unmatched: 11.

The rearrangement uses TRBV30 and TRBJ1-5; D not resolved. V was shortened by 7 bases and J by 1 base, with 20 bases between the two germline ends. Per germline, CDR1 GTSNPN and CDR2 SVGIG (reference sequence). This CDR3 spans 16 amino acids. The DNA of the CDR3 is TGTGCCTTCCCGGGAATAGTCCTTAGGAGCAATCAGCCCCAGCATTTT. Protein: CAFPGIVLRSNQPQHF.

CDR3 DNA sequence: TGTGCCAGCAGTGAAGCTTACAGGAGCTCTGGAAACACCATATATTTT. This translates into CASSEAYRSSGNTIYF. The chain employs TRBV6-1 and TRBJ1-3, with a tentative D call TRBD1 (5 bases). Germline V CDR1 and CDR2: MNHNS, SASEGT. The CDR3 sequence is 16 residues long. Trimming shortened V by 0 bases and J by 0 bases, and 9 bases separated the two germline ends.

The chain combines TRBV6-4 with TRBJ2-1; D is unresolved. Germline lookup yields CDR1 MRHNA and CDR2 SNTAGT. The CDR3 runs 13 residues. V lost 5 bases and J 0 bases, leaving 5 bases between the germline ends. Written as DNA, the CDR3 is TGTGCCAGCAGTCGCGGCTCCTACAATGAGCAGTTCTTC. This translates into CASSRGSYNEQFF.